The 29 T cell receptor beta chains below come from one sample, sequenced in a study of identical twins. TCRdb re-analysed the 5' RACE reads in MiXCR, keeping a single row per CDR3 protein. The sample contains approximately 410,000 distinct CDR3 sequences, approximately 17% of which appear only once. Sequencing was done on a sample of naive T cells sorted from blood. The receptors stem from a man in his forties or fifties in good health.

The table lists this clonotype with many counts. This chain joins TRBV5-1 and TRBJ1-1; D remains unclear. In germline, CDR1 is SGHRS, CDR2 YFSETQ. The CDR3 length is 13 residues. V gave up 2 bases and J gave up 0 bases, with 5 bases separating them. The CDR3 nucleotides are TGCGCCAGCAGCTTAGACGTGAACACTGAAGCTTTCTTT. It specifies CASSLDVNTEAFF.

The gene calls are TRBV5-6 and TRBJ1-1, with D tentatively TRBD1 (6 bases). Trimming stripped 1 base from V and 2 bases from J, with 9 bases between. The CDR3 extends over 14 amino acids. Germline V CDR1 and CDR2: SGHDT, YYEEEE. In nucleotides, the CDR3 is TGTGCCAGCAGCTTGCCAGGGGCAAACACTGAAGCTTTCTTT. It specifies CASSLPGANTEAFF.

This clonotype was observed at least ten times. The V call is TRBV7-9, the J call TRBJ1-2; possible D gene TRBD1, 6 bases. Trimming left V 4 bases short and J 3 bases short, with 12 bases between. This CDR3 is 14 amino acids long. The germline CDR1 and CDR2 sequences are SEHNR and FQNEAQ (reference sequence). The CDR3, as DNA: TGTGCCAGCAGCTCACAGGGTGTACACTATGGCTACACCTTC. It codes for CASSSQGVHYGYTF.

The CDR3 DNA is TGTGCCATTTCAATAGACTCGACAGGGGGATCACCCCTCCACTTT. This gives the protein CAISIDSTGGSPLHF. The genes are TRBV10-3 and TRBJ1-6, with 9 bases fitting TRBD1. With 9 bases clipped from V and 10 bases from J, the junction kept 13 bases outside the gene matches. The CDR3 spans 15 residues. Germline CDR1 reads ENHRY; CDR2 reads SYGVKD.

The chain carries TRBV9 and TRBJ2-7; D remains ambiguous. In germline, CDR1 is SGDLS, CDR2 YYNGEE. The ends were cut back, 3 bases at V and 2 bases at J, with 18 bases in the middle. The CDR3 totals 16 residues. The CDR3: CASSEYGTLPPYEQYF. The CDR3 coding sequence is TGTGCCAGCAGCGAGTACGGTACTCTGCCACCCTACGAGCAGTACTTC.

This clonotype has only a few counts. The chain joins TRBV10-3 to TRBJ2-3; maybe TRBD1 (6 bases). The CDR3 has 14 amino acids. V was trimmed by 3 bases and J by 0 bases, leaving 7 bases between them. Per germline, CDR1 ENHRY and CDR2 SYGVKD. CDR3 nucleotides: TGTGCCATCAGTGACAGGGGTAGCACAGATACGCAGTATTTT. The encoded protein is CAISDRGSTDTQYF.

The CDR3 protein is CASSEQDYQYDEQFF. DNA for the CDR3: TGTGCCAGCAGTGAGCAGGACTACCAGTACGATGAGCAGTTCTTC. The rearrangement links TRBV2 to TRBJ2-1, with D possibly being TRBD2 (6 bases). V gave up 3 bases and J gave up 8 bases, with 17 bases separating them. Germline loops: CDR1 SNHLY, CDR2 FYNNEI. The CDR3 is 15 amino acids.

The DNA of the CDR3 is TGTGCCAGCAGCTTCAGGGCGAGCTCCTATAATTCACCCCTCCACTTT. Protein product: CASSFRASSYNSPLHF. The chain uses TRBV7-8 and TRBJ1-6, with D perhaps matching TRBD1 (5 bases). Trimming removed 3 bases at V and 0 bases at J, with 9 bases between. Germline CDR1 is SGHVS and CDR2 is FQNEAQ. This CDR3 has 16 residues.

The sample holds a few counts of this clonotype. The chain combines TRBV10-3 with TRBJ2-2; the D gene is possibly TRBD2 (5 bases). CDR3 length: 17 amino acids. The V end was cut by 2 bases, the J end by 1 base, with 14 bases between. Germline V CDR1 and CDR2: ENHRY, SYGVKD. The CDR3 nucleotides are TGTGCCATCAGTGAGGGAGAGGGCCGTCGGAACACCGGGGAGCTGTTTTTT. Translating it yields CAISEGEGRRNTGELFF.

This clonotype was seen ten or more times. This chain connects TRBV4-3 to TRBJ2-7, with 11 bases identical to TRBD2. With V trimmed by 0 bases and J by 2 bases, 6 bases remained unmatched. Germline V gene lookup returns CDR1 LGHNA and CDR2 YSLEER. There are 17 residues in the CDR3. The CDR3 region is CASSQELAGAPTYEQYF. CDR3 DNA sequence: TGCGCCAGCAGCCAAGAACTAGCGGGAGCTCCCACCTACGAGCAGTACTTC.

The chain combines TRBV5-1 with TRBJ1-1; maybe TRBD1 (6 bases). Germline V gene data show CDR1 as SGHRS and CDR2 as YFSETQ. V lost 0 bases and J lost 5, with 14 bases in between. The CDR3 is 15 residues long. CDR3 sequence reads: CASSLAGGRNTEAFF. DNA for the CDR3: TGCGCCAGCAGCTTGGCGGGGGGGCGGAATACTGAAGCTTTCTTT. Drawing the rest from reference TRBV5-1 and TRBJ1-1, the complete variable domain is KAGVTQTPRYLIKTRGQQVTLSCSPISGHRSVSWYQQTPGQGLQFLFEYFSETQRNKGNFPGRFSGRQFSNSRSEMNVSTLELGDSALYLCASSLAGGRNTEAFFGQGTRLTVV.

Comment on this clonotype: Being one base from a much bigger clone, this may be a read error. The chain couples TRBV12-3 or TRBV12-4 to TRBJ2-1, with a tentative D call TRBD1 (5 bases). Trimming took 3 bases from V and 0 from J, leaving 9 bases between them. The CDR3 has 15 amino acids. This chain's CDR3 is CASSFGATSYNEQFF. The CDR3 coding sequence is TGTGCCAGCAGTTTTGGGGCGACCTCCTACAATGAGCAGTTCTTC.

The rearrangement uses TRBV23-1 and TRBJ2-3, with D possibly being TRBD1 (5 bases). TRBV23-1 is identified as an open reading frame with a role that is uncertain. CDR3 size: 16 residues. Trimming cost V 8 bases and J 2 bases, with 20 bases left between them. The CDR3 loop is CASYSDSGAPTDTQYF. In nucleotides, the CDR3 is TGCGCCAGCTACTCTGACAGTGGAGCTCCCACAGATACGCAGTATTTT.

The chain couples TRBV2 to TRBJ2-1; D is unclear. The CDR3 extends over 13 amino acids. Looked up from germline, CDR1 is SNHLY and CDR2 is FYNNEI. Trimming removed 2 bases at V and 4 bases at J, with 6 bases between. The CDR3 region is CASSELGYNEQFF. As DNA, the CDR3 is TGTGCCAGCAGTGAATTGGGGTACAATGAGCAGTTCTTC.

The chain couples TRBV7-9 to TRBJ1-6; D uncertain. The CDR3 has 12 residues. CDR1 SEHNR and CDR2 FQNEAQ come from the germline V gene (reference sequence). Trimming left V 7 bases short and J 8 bases short, with 9 bases between. This chain's CDR3 is CASTQTDSPLHF. DNA for the CDR3: TGTGCCAGCACCCAGACGGATTCACCCCTCCACTTT.

This clonotype was counted ten times or more. The chain has TRBV20-1 and TRBJ2-1; 9 positions agree with TRBD1. Germline V gives CDR1 DFQATT, CDR2 SNEGSKA (reference sequence). Trimming at V came to 7 bases and at J to 2 bases, leaving 9 bases not matched to a gene. The CDR3 consists of 15 residues. CDR3 loop: CSVAGQGLTYNEQFF. DNA of the CDR3: TGCAGTGTCGCGGGACAGGGACTCACCTACAATGAGCAGTTCTTC.

This clonotype was counted many times. The gene calls are TRBV5-1 and TRBJ2-1, with D perhaps matching TRBD1 (6 bases). Trimming stripped 3 bases from V and 7 bases from J, with 14 bases between. The CDR3 contains 14 residues. The germline CDR1 and CDR2 sequences are SGHRS and YFSETQ. CDR3 sequence reads: CASSYLTGSNEQFF. CDR3 sequence (DNA): TGCGCCAGCAGCTACCTGACAGGCTCAAATGAGCAGTTCTTC.

This clonotype was counted many times. J is TRBJ2-2 and V is TRBV25-1; no clear D. Looked up from germline, CDR1 is MGHDK and CDR2 is SYGVNS. The CDR3 covers 14 residues. The V end lost 4 bases, the J end lost 3 bases, and 9 bases lay between the germline ends. This CDR3 reads CASSGYLDTGELFF. As DNA, the CDR3 is TGTGCCAGCAGTGGCTACCTCGACACCGGGGAGCTGTTTTTT.

This clonotype was seen more than once but under ten times. The chain combines TRBV4-3 with TRBJ1-2; D is ambiguous. Between the trimmed V and J ends, which lost 0 bases and 5 bases, there was a span of 13 bases. Germline CDR1 is LGHNA and CDR2 is YSLEER. The CDR3 totals 15 residues. The CDR3 sequence: CASSQDASGKYGYTF. DNA of the CDR3: TGCGCCAGCAGCCAAGATGCGTCGGGAAAATATGGCTACACCTTC.

The chain uses TRBV7-9 and TRBJ2-4; possibly TRBD1 for D (6 bases). CDR1 and CDR2 (germline): SEHNR, FQNEAQ (reference sequence). V gave up 7 bases and J gave up 14 bases, with 21 bases separating them. The CDR3 covers 13 residues. The CDR3 nucleotides read TGTGCCAGCACCATGGACAGTTTTCTAGGGAAGTACTTC. Translated: CASTMDSFLGKYF.

This clonotype was seen more than once but under ten times. CDR3 DNA: TGTGCCAGCAGCTTAAGCTTTGCGGGCTCCTACGAGCAGTACTTC. Translation: CASSLSFAGSYEQYF. The J gene is TRBJ2-7, the V gene TRBV7-2; tentative D call: TRBD2 (5 bases). With 2 bases removed from V and 0 bases from J, the gap between germline ends came to 11 bases. Germline CDR1 reads SGHTA; CDR2 reads FQGNSA. CDR3 length: 15 residues.

This clonotype was counted ten times or more. The rearrangement joins TRBV15 to TRBJ2-2; tentative D call: TRBD1 (5 bases). Trimming took 4 bases from V and 1 from J, leaving 10 bases between them. The CDR3 spans 15 residues. The germline V gene has CDR1 LNHNV and CDR2 YYDKDF (reference sequence). The CDR3 nucleotides read TGTGCCACCAGCACCAGGGTGGTGAACACCGGGGAGCTGTTTTTT. This encodes CATSTRVVNTGELFF. The variable domain in full, with the rest retrieved from reference TRBV15 and TRBJ2-2, is DAMVIQNPRYQVTQFGKPVTLSCSQTLNHNVMYWYQQKSSQAPKLLFHYYDKDFNNEADTPDNFQSRRPNTSFCFLDIRSPGLGDTAMYLCATSTRVVNTGELFFGEGSRLTVL.

A remark on this clonotype: Just one base apart from a much larger clone, this may be a read error. The gene calls are TRBV15 and TRBJ2-1; 11 bases are a match to TRBD2. The closer fit of TRBJ2-7 to the DNA end suggests the J call may be wrong. The germline V gene has CDR1 LNHNV and CDR2 YYDKDF (reference sequence). The CDR3 contains 17 residues. Here the CDR3 DNA reads TGTGCCACCAGCAAGCTCTACTCTAGCGGGGGGAACAATGAGCAGTACTTC. As protein: CATSKLYSSGGNNEQYF.

The chain links TRBV6-1 to TRBJ2-1; no clear D gene. V gave up 6 bases and J gave up 6 bases, with 12 bases separating them. The CDR3 spans 13 residues. Germline lookup yields CDR1 MNHNS and CDR2 SASEGT. The CDR3: CASRGQESNEQFF. The DNA for the CDR3 is TGTGCCAGCAGGGGTCAGGAAAGCAATGAGCAGTTCTTC.

This clonotype was found many times. The chain carries TRBV5-5 and TRBJ2-7; D call uncertain. The V end was cut by 0 bases, the J end by 2 bases, with 9 bases between. The germline gives CDR1 SGHKS, CDR2 YYEKEE (reference sequence). This CDR3 is built from 14 residues. Here the CDR3 reads CASSLAPVTYEQYF. The CDR3 bases are TGTGCCAGCAGCTTGGCCCCTGTAACCTACGAGCAGTACTTC.

Only a few counts were recorded for this clonotype. The chain has TRBV7-2 and TRBJ1-2; the D is unclear. This CDR3 comprises 15 residues. Germline V lookup: CDR1 SGHTA, CDR2 FQGNSA. V was cut by 5 bases and J by 2 bases, with 15 bases left in between. CDR3 sequence: CASSLSAQENYGYTF. The CDR3 nucleotides read TGTGCCAGCAGCCTGTCGGCGCAGGAAAACTATGGCTACACCTTC. Complete variable domain (other parts from reference TRBV7-2 and TRBJ1-2): GAGVSQSPSNKVTEKGKDVELRCDPISGHTALYWYRQSLGQGLEFLIYFQGNSAPDKSGLPSDRFSAERTGGSVSTLTIQRTQQEDSAVYLCASSLSAQENYGYTFGSGTRLTVV.

With respect to this clonotype: A much more abundant neighbour one base away suggests this may be a read error. This chain links TRBV6-2 or TRBV6-3 with TRBJ2-3, with 7 bases identical to TRBD1. The CDR3 contains 14 residues. CDR1 MNHEY and CDR2 SVGEGT come from the germline V gene. The CDR3 coding sequence is TGTGCCAGCAGTCTGACAGGGATTACAGATTCGCAGTATTTT. This codes for CASSLTGITDSQYF.

The chain has TRBV5-1 and TRBJ2-4; D assignment may be TRBD1 or TRBD2 (5 bases each). The CDR3 contains 15 residues. The V gene lost 4 bases and the J gene lost 2 bases, with 13 bases spanning the gap. CDR1 SGHRS and CDR2 YFSETQ come from the germline V gene. The CDR3 spells CASSLQGDPKNIQYF. As DNA, the CDR3 is TGCGCCAGCAGCCTTCAAGGGGACCCCAAAAACATTCAGTACTTC. Filled out from reference TRBV5-1 and TRBJ2-4, the complete variable domain reads KAGVTQTPRYLIKTRGQQVTLSCSPISGHRSVSWYQQTPGQGLQFLFEYFSETQRNKGNFPGRFSGRQFSNSRSEMNVSTLELGDSALYLCASSLQGDPKNIQYFGAGTRLSVL.

The rearrangement joins TRBV29-1 to TRBJ1-5; 7 bases match TRBD1. CDR1 is SQVTM, CDR2 ANQGSEA, per germline. Trimming removed 5 bases from V and 3 bases from J; junction bases left unmatched: 4. The CDR3 has 13 amino acids. The CDR3 protein is CSVNTGANQPQHF. The DNA for the CDR3 is TGCAGCGTTAACACAGGGGCCAATCAGCCCCAGCATTTT.